This T cell receptor beta chain comes out of a study of cytomegalovirus exposure and HLA in healthy donors. Germline-derived CDR1 and CDR2 are SGHTS and YDEGEE. The CDR3 is 14 amino acids. V lost 4 bases to trimming and J lost 2 bases; unmatched junction nucleotides: 4. Whole-study findings and limits: Subsequent analysis found a tendency for first-cohort TCR clusters to co-occur within the 95 to 150 validation repertoires. Rarity held for most TCR sequences, but there were some public TCRs that occurred in many donors.

Turning to this clone: Its antigen is still unknown.

Produced via immunoSEQ multiplex PCR; TCRdb's table is partial and in-frame only. The sample has approximately 71,000 clones, roughly nine tenths seen once. This TCR was sampled from a man between 18 and 29 years old in good health and CMV-seronegative. Sequencing used PBMCs. The chain combines TRBV5-8 with TRBJ1-1, with 8 bases matching TRBD1. The CDR3 loop reads CASSRGQANTEAFF. CDR3 in DNA: TGTGCCAGCAGCAGGGGACAGGCAAACACTGAAGCTTTCTTT. The variable domain in full, with the rest retrieved from reference TRBV5-8 and TRBJ1-1, is EAGVTQSPTHLIKTRGQQATLRCSPISGHTSVYWYQQALGLGLQFLLWYDEGEERNRGNFPPRFSGRQFPNYSSELNVNALELEDSALYLCASSRGQANTEAFFGQGTRLTVV.